This TCR beta chain was found in a study of CD8+ T cells in alopecia areata. Germline trimming cut 6 bases from V and 0 bases from J; bases unmatched to any gene: 7. The CDR3 is made up of 15 amino acids. CDR1 and CDR2 (germline): MNHEY, SVGAGI. Sampling of alopecia areata patients yielded lesional scalp punch biopsies as well as peripheral blood. In this sample, this clone turned up a few times. Reverse transcription of extracted RNA yielded cDNA, which provided the sequencing template. Profiling relied on immunoSEQ multiplex PCR, and the TCRdb table lists in-frame clones only, not all of them. The profile covers some 240,000 clones, with 50% to 65% appearing a single time and 0.45% taken by the ten largest.

The rearrangement links TRBV6-5 to TRBJ2-7; 8 bases fit TRBD1. The specimen was CD4+ T cells sorted from blood, collected at week 0. This TCR was recovered from a human donor with alopecia areata. The CDR3 DNA is TGTGCCAGCAGAACCTCCGGGACAGGCTCCTACGAGCAGTACTTC. Amino acid sequence: CASRTSGTGSYEQYF.